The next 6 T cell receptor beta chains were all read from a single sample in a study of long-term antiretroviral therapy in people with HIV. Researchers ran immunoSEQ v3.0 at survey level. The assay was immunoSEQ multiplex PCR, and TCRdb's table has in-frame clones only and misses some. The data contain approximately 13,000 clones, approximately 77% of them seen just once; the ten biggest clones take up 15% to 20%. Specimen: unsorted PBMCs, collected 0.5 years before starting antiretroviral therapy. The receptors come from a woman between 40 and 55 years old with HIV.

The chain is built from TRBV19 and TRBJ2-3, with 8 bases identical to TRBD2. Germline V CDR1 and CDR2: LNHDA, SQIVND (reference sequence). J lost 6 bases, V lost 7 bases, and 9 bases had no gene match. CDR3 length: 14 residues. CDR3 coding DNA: TGTGCCAGTACAAAACGGGAGGGGGTCGATACGCAGTATTTT. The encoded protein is CASTKREGVDTQYF.

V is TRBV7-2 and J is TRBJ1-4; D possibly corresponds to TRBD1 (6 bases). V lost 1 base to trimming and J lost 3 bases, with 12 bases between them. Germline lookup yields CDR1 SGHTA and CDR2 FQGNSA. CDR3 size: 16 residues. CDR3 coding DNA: TGTGCCAGCAGCTTAGAATTGGGGGCTCCTAATGAAAAACTGTTTTTT. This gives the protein CASSLELGAPNEKLFF. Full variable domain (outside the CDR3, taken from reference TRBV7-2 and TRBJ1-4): GAGVSQSPSNKVTEKGKDVELRCDPISGHTALYWYRQSLGQGLEFLIYFQGNSAPDKSGLPSDRFSAERTGGSVSTLTIQRTQQEDSAVYLCASSLELGAPNEKLFFGSGTQLSVL.

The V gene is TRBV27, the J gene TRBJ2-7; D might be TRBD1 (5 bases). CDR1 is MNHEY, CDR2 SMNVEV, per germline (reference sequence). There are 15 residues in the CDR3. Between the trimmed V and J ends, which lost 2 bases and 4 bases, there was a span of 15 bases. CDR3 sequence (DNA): TGTGCCAGCAGTTTAGGGGCACGGGTTCCGTACGAGCAGTACTTC. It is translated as CASSLGARVPYEQYF.

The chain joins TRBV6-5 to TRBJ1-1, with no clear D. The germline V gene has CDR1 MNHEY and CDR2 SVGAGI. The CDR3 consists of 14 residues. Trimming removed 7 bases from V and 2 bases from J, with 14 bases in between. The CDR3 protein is CASNSYIGNTEAFF. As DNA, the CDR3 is TGTGCCAGCAACTCCTACATCGGTAACACTGAAGCTTTCTTT.

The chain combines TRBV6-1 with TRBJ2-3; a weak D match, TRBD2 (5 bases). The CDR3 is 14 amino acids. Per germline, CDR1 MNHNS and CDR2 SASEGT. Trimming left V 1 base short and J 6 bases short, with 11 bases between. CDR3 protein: CASSEDGGLDTQYF. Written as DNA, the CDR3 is TGTGCCAGCAGTGAAGACGGCGGGTTGGATACGCAGTATTTT.

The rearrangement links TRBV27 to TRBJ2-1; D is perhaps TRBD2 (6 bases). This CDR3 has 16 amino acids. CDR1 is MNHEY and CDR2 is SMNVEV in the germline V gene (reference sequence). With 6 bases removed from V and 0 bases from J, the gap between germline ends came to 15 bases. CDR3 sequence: CASRNGAGSSYNEQFF. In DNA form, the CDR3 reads TGTGCCAGCAGAAACGGAGCGGGTTCCTCCTACAATGAGCAGTTCTTC.